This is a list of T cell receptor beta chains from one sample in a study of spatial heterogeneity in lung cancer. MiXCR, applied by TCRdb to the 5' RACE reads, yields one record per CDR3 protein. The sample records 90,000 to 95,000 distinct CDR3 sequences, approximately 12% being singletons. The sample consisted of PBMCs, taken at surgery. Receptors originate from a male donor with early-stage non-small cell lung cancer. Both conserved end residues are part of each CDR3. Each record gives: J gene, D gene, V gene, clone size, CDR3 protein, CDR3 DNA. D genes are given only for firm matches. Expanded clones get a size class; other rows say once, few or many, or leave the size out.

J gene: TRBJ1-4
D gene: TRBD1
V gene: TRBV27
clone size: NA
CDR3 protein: CASSWRTGDEKLFF
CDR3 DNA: TGTGCCAGCAGTTGGAGGACAGGCGATGAAAAACTGTTTTTT

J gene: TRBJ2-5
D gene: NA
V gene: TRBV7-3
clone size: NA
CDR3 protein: CASSLAPPETQYF
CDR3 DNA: TGTGCCAGCAGCTTGGCCCCCCCGGAGACCCAGTACTTC

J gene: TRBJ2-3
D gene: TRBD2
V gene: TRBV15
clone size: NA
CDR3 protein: CATSRGAGLTDTQYF
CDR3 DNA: TGTGCCACCAGCAGAGGAGCGGGGCTGACAGATACGCAGTATTTT

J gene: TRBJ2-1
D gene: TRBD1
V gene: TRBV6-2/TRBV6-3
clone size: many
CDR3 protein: CASSYSPGQGERLEQFF
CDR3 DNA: TGTGCCAGCAGTTACTCACCCGGACAGGGGGAAAGGTTGGAGCAGTTCTTC

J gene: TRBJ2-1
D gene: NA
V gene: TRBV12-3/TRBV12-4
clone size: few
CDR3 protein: CASSLGLQYGEQFF
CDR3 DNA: TGTGCCAGCAGTTTAGGACTACAATACGGTGAGCAGTTCTTC

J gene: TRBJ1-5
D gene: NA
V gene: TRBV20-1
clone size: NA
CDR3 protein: CSATSTTSSNQPQHF
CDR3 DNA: TGCAGTGCTACGTCGACAACTAGTAGCAATCAGCCCCAGCATTTT

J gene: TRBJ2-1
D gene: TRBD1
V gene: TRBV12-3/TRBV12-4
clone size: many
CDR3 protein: CASSSDRGFYEQFF
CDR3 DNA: TGTGCCAGCAGCTCGGACAGGGGATTTTATGAGCAGTTCTTC

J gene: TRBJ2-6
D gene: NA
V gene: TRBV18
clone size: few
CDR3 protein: CASSSAESGANVLTF
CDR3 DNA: TGTGCCAGCTCATCTGCAGAATCTGGGGCCAACGTCCTGACTTTC

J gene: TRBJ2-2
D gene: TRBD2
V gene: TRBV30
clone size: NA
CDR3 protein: CAWRQLAGVDGELFF
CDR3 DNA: TGTGCCTGGAGGCAACTAGCGGGAGTAGACGGGGAGCTGTTTTTT

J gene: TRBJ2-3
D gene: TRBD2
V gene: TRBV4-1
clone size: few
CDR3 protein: CASSQGIAGSGTDTQYF
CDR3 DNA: TGCGCCAGCAGCCAAGGGATAGCGGGAAGTGGGACAGATACGCAGTATTTT

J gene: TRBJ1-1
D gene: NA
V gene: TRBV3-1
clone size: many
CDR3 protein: CASSQVRGSAFF
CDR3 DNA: TGTGCCAGCAGCCAAGTTCGGGGCTCAGCTTTCTTT

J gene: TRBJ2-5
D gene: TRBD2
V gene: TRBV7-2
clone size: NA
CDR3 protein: CASSPGTSGRLSGETQYF
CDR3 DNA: TGTGCCAGCAGCCCAGGGACTAGCGGGAGGCTCTCGGGTGAGACCCAGTACTTC

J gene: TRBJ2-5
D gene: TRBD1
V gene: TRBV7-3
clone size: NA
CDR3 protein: CASSPSGQGETQYF
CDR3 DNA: TGTGCCAGCAGCCCGTCGGGACAGGGGGAGACCCAGTACTTC

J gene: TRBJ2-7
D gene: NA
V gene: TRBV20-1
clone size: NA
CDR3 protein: CSASIVGYEQYF
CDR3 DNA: TGCAGTGCTAGTATCGTGGGGTACGAGCAGTACTTC

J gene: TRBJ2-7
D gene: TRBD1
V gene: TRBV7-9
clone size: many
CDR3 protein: CASSLARGQGVEQYF
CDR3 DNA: TGTGCCAGCAGCTTAGCGCGGGGACAGGGCGTCGAGCAGTACTTC

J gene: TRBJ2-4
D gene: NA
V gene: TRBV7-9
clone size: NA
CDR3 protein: CASSLWFDSLAKNIQYF
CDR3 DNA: TGTGCCAGCAGCTTATGGTTCGACAGTTTAGCCAAAAACATTCAGTACTTC

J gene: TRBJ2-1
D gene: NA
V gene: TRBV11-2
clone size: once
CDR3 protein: CASSFPRRKSSYNEQFF
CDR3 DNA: TGTGCCAGCAGCTTTCCTCGCCGGAAAAGCTCCTACAATGAGCAGTTCTTC

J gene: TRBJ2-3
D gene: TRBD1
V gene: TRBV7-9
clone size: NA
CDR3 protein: CASSTAQGTQYF
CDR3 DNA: TGTGCCAGCAGCACCGCACAGGGGACGCAGTATTTT

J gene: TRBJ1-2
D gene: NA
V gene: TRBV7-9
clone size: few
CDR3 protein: CASTKEGPNYGYTF
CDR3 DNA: TGTGCCAGCACGAAGGAGGGCCCCAACTATGGCTACACCTTC

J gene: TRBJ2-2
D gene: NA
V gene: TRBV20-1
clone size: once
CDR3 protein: CSAREWGLSTGELFF
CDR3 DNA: TGCAGTGCTAGAGAATGGGGGCTGAGCACCGGGGAGCTGTTTTTT

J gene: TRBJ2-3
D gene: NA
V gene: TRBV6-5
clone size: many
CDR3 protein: CASSRGHTDTQYF
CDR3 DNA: TGTGCCAGCAGTAGGGGCCACACAGATACGCAGTATTTT

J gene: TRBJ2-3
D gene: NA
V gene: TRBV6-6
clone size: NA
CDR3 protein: CASSYRDTQYF
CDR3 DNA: TGTGCCAGCAGTTACAGAGATACGCAGTATTTT

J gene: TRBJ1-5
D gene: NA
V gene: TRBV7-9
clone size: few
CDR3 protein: CASSMSNQPQHF
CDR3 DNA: TGTGCCAGCAGCATGAGCAATCAGCCCCAGCATTTT

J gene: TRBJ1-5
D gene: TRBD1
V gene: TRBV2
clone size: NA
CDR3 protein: CASRLDRAGQPQHF
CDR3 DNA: TGTGCCAGCAGGCTCGACAGGGCGGGTCAGCCCCAGCATTTT

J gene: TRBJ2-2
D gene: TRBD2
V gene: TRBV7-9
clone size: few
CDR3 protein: CASRPTSASTGELFF
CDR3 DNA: TGTGCCAGCAGACCCACTAGCGCCTCCACCGGGGAGCTGTTTTTT

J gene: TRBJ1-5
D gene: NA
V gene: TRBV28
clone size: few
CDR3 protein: CASRGHPTKIRNQPQHF
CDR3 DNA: TGTGCCAGCAGGGGTCACCCAACGAAAATCCGCAATCAGCCCCAGCATTTT

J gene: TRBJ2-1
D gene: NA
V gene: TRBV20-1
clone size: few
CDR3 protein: CSARDYAGYNEQFF
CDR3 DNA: TGCAGTGCTAGAGATTACGCGGGATACAATGAGCAGTTCTTC

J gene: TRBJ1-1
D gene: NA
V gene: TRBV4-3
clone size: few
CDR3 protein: CASSQGSWTNTEAFF
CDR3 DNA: TGCGCCAGCAGCCAAGGTTCGTGGACGAACACTGAAGCTTTCTTT

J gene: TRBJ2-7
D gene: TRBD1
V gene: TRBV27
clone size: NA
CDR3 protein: CASSLEQGAVEQYF
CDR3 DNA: TGTGCCAGCAGTTTAGAACAGGGGGCGGTCGAGCAGTACTTC

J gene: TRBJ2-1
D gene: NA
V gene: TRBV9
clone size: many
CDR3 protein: CASSVGGSVNEQFF
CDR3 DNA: TGTGCCAGCAGCGTTGGGGGCTCTGTCAATGAGCAGTTCTTC

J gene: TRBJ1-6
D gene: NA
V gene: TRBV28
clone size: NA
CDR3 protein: CASSPSGAGLSYNSPLHF
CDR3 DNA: TGTGCCAGCAGTCCCAGTGGGGCAGGGCTTTCCTATAATTCACCCCTCCACTTT

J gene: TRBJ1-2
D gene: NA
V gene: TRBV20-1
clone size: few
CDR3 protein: CSARVGVVGYGYTF
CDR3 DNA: TGCAGTGCTAGAGTGGGAGTAGTCGGCTATGGCTACACCTTC

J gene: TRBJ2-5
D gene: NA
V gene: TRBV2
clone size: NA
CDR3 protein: CASSARGVSTDETQYF
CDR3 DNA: TGTGCCAGCAGTGCCCGTGGGGTCTCCACTGACGAGACCCAGTACTTC

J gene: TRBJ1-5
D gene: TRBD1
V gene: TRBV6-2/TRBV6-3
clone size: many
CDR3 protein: CASSKNSRTGLGNQPQHF
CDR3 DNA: TGTGCCAGCAGCAAGAATTCTAGGACAGGGTTGGGCAATCAGCCCCAGCATTTT

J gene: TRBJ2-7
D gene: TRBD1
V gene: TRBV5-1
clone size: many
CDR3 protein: CASSLYGQETYEQYF
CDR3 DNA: TGCGCCAGCAGCCTCTACGGACAGGAAACCTACGAGCAGTACTTC

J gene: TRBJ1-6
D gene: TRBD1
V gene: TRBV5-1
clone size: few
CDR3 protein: CASSRGQNNSPLHF
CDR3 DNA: TGCGCCAGCAGCAGGGGACAGAATAATTCACCCCTCCACTTT

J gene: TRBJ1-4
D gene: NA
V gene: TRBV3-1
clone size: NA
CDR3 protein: CASSQEIGGRGKLFF
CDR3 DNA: TGTGCCAGCAGCCAAGAAATTGGGGGTCGGGGAAAACTGTTTTTT

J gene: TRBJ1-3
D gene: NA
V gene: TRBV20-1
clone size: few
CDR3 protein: CSARRQVAGNTIYF
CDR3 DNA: TGCAGTGCTAGACGACAGGTCGCTGGAAACACCATATATTTT

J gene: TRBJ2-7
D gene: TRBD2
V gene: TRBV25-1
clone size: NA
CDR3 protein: CASSGSGGYHEQYF
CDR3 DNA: TGTGCCAGCAGTGGTAGCGGGGGTTACCACGAGCAGTACTTC

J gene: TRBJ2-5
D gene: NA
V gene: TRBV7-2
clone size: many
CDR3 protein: CASSLGHFQETQYF
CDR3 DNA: TGTGCCAGCAGCCTGGGACACTTCCAAGAGACCCAGTACTTC

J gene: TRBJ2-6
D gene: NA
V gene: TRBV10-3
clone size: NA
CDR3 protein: CAISEYGLQSSGANVLTF
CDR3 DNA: TGTGCCATCAGTGAGTATGGACTCCAGAGCTCTGGGGCCAACGTCCTGACTTTC

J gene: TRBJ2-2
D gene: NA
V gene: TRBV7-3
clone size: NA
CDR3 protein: CASSLGQGVNTGELFF
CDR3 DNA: TGTGCCAGCAGCTTAGGGCAGGGAGTAAACACCGGGGAGCTGTTTTTT

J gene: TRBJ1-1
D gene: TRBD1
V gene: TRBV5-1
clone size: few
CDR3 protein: CASSPTTGGTEAFF
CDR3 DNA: TGCGCCAGCAGCCCCACGACAGGGGGCACTGAAGCTTTCTTT

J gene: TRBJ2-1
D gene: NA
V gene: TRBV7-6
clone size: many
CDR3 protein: CASSPTRNEQFF
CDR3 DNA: TGTGCCAGCAGCCCCACTCGCAATGAGCAGTTCTTC

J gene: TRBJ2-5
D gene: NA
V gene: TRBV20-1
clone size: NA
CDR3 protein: CSARDWPGKETQYF
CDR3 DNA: TGCAGTGCTAGAGATTGGCCGGGGAAGGAGACCCAGTACTTC

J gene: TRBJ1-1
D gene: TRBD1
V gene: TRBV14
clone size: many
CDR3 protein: CASSPLPGQRNTEAFF
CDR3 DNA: TGTGCCAGCAGCCCCCTCCCGGGACAGAGGAACACTGAAGCTTTCTTT

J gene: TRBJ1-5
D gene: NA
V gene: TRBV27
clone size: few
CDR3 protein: CASSPTGSGVPGPQHF
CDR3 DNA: TGTGCCAGCAGTCCCACGGGTTCAGGGGTCCCCGGGCCCCAGCATTTT

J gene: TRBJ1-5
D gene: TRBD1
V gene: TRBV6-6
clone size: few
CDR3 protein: CASSYPRDRASEPQHF
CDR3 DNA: TGTGCCAGCAGTTACCCGAGGGACAGGGCCAGCGAGCCCCAGCATTTT

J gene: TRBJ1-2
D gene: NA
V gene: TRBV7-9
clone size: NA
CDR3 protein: CASSLNYRDYGYTF
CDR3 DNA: TGTGCCAGCAGCTTAAATTACAGGGACTATGGCTACACCTTC

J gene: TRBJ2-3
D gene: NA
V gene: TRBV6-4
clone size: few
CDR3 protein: CASSTHDGKCTDTQYF
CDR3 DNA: TGTGCCAGCAGTACTCACGACGGGAAATGCACAGATACGCAGTATTTT

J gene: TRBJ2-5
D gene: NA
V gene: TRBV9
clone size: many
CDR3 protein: CASSVESHQETQYF
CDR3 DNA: TGTGCCAGCAGCGTAGAGTCCCACCAAGAGACCCAGTACTTC

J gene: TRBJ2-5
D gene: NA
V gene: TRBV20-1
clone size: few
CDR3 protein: CSAYIQETQYF
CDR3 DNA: TGCAGTGCTTATATACAAGAGACCCAGTACTTC

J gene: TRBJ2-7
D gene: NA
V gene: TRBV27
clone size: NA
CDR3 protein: CASSRGHEQYF
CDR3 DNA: TGTGCCAGCAGCAGGGGCCACGAGCAGTACTTC

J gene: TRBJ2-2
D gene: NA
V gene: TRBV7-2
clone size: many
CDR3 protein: CASSFGRNTGELFF
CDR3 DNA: TGTGCCAGCAGCTTCGGACGGAACACCGGGGAGCTGTTTTTT

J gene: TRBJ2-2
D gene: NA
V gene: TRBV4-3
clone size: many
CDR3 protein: CASSRQGNTGELFF
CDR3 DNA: TGCGCCAGCAGCAGGCAGGGAAACACCGGGGAGCTGTTTTTT